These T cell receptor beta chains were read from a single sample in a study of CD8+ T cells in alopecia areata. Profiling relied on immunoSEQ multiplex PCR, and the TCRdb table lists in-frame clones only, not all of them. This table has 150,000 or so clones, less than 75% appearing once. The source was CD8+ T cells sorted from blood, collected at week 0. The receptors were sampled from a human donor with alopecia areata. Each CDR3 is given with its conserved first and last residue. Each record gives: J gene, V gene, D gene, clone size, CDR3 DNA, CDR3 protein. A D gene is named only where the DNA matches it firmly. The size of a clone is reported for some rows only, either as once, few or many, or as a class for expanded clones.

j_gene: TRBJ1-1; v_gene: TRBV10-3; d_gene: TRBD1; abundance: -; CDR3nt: TGTGCCATCAGTGAGTCCCGACAGGGGTACACTGAAGCTTTCTTT; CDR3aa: CAISESRQGYTEAFF
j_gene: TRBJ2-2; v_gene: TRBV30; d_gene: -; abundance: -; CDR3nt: TGTGCCCTCGCGGACACCGGGGAGCTGTTTTTT; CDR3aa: CALADTGELFF
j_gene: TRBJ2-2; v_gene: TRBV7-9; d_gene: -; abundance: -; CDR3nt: TGTGCCAGCAGCTTAATCCCCGGGGAGCTGTTTTTT; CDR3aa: CASSLIPGELFF
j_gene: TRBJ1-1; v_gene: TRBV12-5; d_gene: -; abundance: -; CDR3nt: TGTGCTAGTGGTTTGGTACCCGTGCGCACTGAAGCTTTCTTT; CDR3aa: CASGLVPVRTEAFF
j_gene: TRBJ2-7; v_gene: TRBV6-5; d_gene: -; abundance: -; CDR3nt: TGTGCCAGCAGTTACTCAGGATCCTACGAGCAGTACTTC; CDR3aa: CASSYSGSYEQYF
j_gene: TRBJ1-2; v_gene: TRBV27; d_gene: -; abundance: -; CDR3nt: TGTGCCAGCAGCGTTGGGTCGGAAAACTATGGCTACACCTTC; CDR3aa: CASSVGSENYGYTF
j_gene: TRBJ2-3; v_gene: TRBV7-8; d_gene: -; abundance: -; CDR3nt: TGTGCCAGCAGCTTAGATTTGAAGGGCAGCACAGATACGCAGTATTTT; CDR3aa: CASSLDLKGSTDTQYF
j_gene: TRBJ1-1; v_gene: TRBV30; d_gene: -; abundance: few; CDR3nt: TGTGCCTGGAGAGCCGGAACCACTGAAGCTTTCTTT; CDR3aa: CAWRAGTTEAFF
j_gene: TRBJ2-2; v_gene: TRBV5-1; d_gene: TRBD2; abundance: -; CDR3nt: TGCGCCAGCAGCTTGGGACTAGCCGGGACCGGGGAGCTGTTTTTT; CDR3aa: CASSLGLAGTGELFF
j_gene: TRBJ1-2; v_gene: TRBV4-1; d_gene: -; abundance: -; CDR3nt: TGCGCCAGCAGCCAAGGACAGGTCTATGGCTACACCTTC; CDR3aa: CASSQGQVYGYTF
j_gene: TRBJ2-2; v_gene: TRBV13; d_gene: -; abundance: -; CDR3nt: TGTGCCAGCAGCTCAGCCCAGGTTCTGAACACCGGGGAGCTGTTTTTT; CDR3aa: CASSSAQVLNTGELFF
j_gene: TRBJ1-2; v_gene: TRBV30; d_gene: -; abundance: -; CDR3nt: TGTGCCTGGAGCCCCGTGGGCAGGGGCTATGGCTACACCTTC; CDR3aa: CAWSPVGRGYGYTF
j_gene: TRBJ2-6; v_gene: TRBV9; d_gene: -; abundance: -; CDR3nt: TGTGCCAGCAGTGCATCTGGGGCCAACGTCCTGACTTTC; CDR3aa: CASSASGANVLTF
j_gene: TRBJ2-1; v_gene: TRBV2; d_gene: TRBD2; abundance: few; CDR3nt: TGTGCCAGCAGCCACAATAGCGGGGGCCTCAATGAGCAGTTCTTC; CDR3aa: CASSHNSGGLNEQFF
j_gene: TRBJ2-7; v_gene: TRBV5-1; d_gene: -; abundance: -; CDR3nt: TGCGCCAGCAGCTTGGCCAGTGCTGGGGCCGAGCAGTACTTC; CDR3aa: CASSLASAGAEQYF
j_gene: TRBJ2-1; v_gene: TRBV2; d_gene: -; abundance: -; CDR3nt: TGTGCCAGCATGAGTGGTGAGCAGTTCTTC; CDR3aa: CASMSGEQFF
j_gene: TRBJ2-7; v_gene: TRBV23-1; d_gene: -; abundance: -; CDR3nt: TGCGCCAGCATGGGACGATACGAGCAGTACTTC; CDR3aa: CASMGRYEQYF
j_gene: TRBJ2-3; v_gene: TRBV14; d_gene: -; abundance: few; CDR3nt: TGTGCCAGCAGCCAAGACGGGGTAGATACGCAGTATTTT; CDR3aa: CASSQDGVDTQYF
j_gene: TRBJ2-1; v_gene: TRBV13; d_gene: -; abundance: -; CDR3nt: TGTGCCAGCAGCGGTAATGAGCAGTTCTTC; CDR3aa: CASSGNEQFF
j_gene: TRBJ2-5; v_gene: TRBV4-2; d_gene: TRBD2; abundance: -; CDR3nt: TGTGCCAGCAGCCCCAGCGGGGGGGCCCAAGAGACCCAGTACTTC; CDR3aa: CASSPSGGAQETQYF
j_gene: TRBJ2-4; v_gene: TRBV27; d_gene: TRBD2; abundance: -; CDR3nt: TGTGCCAGCAGTCCACTAGCGGGGGTAGCCAAAAACATTCAGTACTTC; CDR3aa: CASSPLAGVAKNIQYF
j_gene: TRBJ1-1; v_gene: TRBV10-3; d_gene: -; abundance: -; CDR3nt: TGTGCCATCAGTGAGTCTTCGGGGAACACTGAAGCTTTCTTT; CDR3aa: CAISESSGNTEAFF
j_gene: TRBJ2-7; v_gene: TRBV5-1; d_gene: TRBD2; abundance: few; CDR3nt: TGCGCCAGCAGCTTGACCCTAGCGGCCTCCTACGAGCAGTACTTC; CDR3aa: CASSLTLAASYEQYF
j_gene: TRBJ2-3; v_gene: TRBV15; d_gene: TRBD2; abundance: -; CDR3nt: TGTGCCACCAGGACGGGAAGCGGGGGGGCAGATACGCAGTATTTT; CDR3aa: CATRTGSGGADTQYF
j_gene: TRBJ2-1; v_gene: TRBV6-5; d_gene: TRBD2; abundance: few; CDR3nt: TGTGCCAGCACCCTGGGGGGGGTTAATGAGCAGTTCTTC; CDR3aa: CASTLGGVNEQFF
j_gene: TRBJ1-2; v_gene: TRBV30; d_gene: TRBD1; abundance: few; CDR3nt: TGTGCCTGGAAGGACAGGGATGGTAACTATGGCTACACCTTC; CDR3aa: CAWKDRDGNYGYTF
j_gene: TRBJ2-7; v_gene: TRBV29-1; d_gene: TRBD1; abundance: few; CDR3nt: TGCAGCGTGGTCACAGGGGGCGCCGGCTACGAGCAGTACTTC; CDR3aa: CSVVTGGAGYEQYF
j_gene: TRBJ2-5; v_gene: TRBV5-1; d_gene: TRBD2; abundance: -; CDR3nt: TGCGCCAGCAGCCCCGCTATCGGCGGGGGAAAAGAGACCCAGTACTTC; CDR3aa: CASSPAIGGGKETQYF
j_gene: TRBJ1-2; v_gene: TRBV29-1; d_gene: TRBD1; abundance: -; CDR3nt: TGCAGCGCAGGACAGGGGACTGACGATGGCTACACCTTC; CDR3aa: CSAGQGTDDGYTF
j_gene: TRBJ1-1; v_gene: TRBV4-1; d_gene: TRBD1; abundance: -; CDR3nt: TGCGCCAGCAGCCAAGCGACAGGGGTGAACACTGAAGCTTTCTTT; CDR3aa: CASSQATGVNTEAFF
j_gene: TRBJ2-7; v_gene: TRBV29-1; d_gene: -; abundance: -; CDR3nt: TGCAGCGTGCAGGGGGGGAAAGAGCAGTACTTC; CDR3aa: CSVQGGKEQYF
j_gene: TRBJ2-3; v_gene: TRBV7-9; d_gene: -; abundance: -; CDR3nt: TGTGCCAGCAGCCCGGAAAGCACAGATACGCAGTATTTT; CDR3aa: CASSPESTDTQYF
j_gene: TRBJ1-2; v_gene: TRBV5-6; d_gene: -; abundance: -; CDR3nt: TGTGCCAGCAGCTTGGCAGATAGATCCAACTATGGCTACACCTTC; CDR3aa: CASSLADRSNYGYTF
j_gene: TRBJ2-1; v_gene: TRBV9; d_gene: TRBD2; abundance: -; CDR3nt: TGTGCCAGCAGCGTAGCTAGCGGGGCTACCTACAATGAGCAGTTCTTC; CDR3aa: CASSVASGATYNEQFF
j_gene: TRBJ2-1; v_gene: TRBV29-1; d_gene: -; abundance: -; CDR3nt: TGCAGCGTTGTCTGGGGGGCCTACAATGAGCAGTTCTTC; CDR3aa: CSVVWGAYNEQFF
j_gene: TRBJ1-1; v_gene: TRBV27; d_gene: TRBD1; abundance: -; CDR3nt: TGTGCCAGCCAGGGGGTCAGGACTGAAGCTTTCTTT; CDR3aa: CASQGVRTEAFF
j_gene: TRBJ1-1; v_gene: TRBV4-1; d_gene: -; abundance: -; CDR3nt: TGCGCCAGCAGCCAAGATCCGGACTTGGGGACTGAAGCTTTCTTT; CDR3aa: CASSQDPDLGTEAFF
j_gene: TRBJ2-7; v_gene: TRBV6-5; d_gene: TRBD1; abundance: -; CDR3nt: TGTGCCAGCAGTGAACAGGGGATCGGCGAGCAGTACTTC; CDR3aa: CASSEQGIGEQYF
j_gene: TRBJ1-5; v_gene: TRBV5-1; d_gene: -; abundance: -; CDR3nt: TGCGCCAGCAGCTTGGAGGGAGGGTTCAATCAGCCCCAGCATTTT; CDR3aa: CASSLEGGFNQPQHF
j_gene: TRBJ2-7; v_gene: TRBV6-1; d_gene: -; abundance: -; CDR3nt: TGTGCCAGCAACCTCGAGGCAGGGAGTCGCTACGAGCAGTACTTC; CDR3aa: CASNLEAGSRYEQYF
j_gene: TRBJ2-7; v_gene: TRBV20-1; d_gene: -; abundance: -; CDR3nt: TGCAGTGCTCTCGGGGTTTACGAGCAGTACTTC; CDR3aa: CSALGVYEQYF
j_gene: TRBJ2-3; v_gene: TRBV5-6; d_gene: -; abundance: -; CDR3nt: TGTGCCAGCAGCTTCACGAATACGCAGTATTTT; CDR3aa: CASSFTNTQYF
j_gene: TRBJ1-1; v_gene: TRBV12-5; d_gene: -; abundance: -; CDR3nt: TGTGCTAGTGGTTTGGGTAACACTGAAGCTTTCTTT; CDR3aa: CASGLGNTEAFF
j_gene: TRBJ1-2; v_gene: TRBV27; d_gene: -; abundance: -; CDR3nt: TGTGCCAGCAGTACTCATTATTGGACAGACTATGGCTACACCTTC; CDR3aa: CASSTHYWTDYGYTF
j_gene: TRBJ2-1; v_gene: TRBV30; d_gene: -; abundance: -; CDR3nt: TGTGCCTGGAGGCCCCGGGACCTCAATGAGCAGTTCTTC; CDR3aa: CAWRPRDLNEQFF
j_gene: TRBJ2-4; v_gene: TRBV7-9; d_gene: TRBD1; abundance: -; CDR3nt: TGTGCCAGCAGAACCGGGACAGATAACATTCAGTACTTC; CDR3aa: CASRTGTDNIQYF